In this sample, the clone carrying this TCR beta chain turned up a few times. Its antigen is as yet unknown. This record comes from a study of cytomegalovirus exposure and HLA in healthy donors. Study-level information: Earlier work reported 117 million unique TCR beta sequences from 180 million or so T cells.

Notes on the study in general: In a later analysis, HLA-C alleles had the fewest associated TCRs, DRB1 alleles the most.

This PCR relied on a set of 60 Vbeta primers and 13 Jbeta primers. Profiling relied on immunoSEQ multiplex PCR, and the TCRdb table lists in-frame clones only, not all of them. The repertoire holds almost 65,000 clones, with 77% as singletons. Healthy bone marrow donors supplied every sample. There were likely unrecorded immune exposures, though donors were nominally healthy when sampled. The source material was PBMCs. The origin of this receptor is a male donor in good health and CMV-seropositive.

CDR3 in amino acids: CASSLGRGGAVDTQYF. The CDR3 DNA reads TGTGCCAGCAGCCTAGGGCGGGGGGGTGCGGTAGATACGCAGTATTTT. This chain joins TRBV5-4 and TRBJ2-3, with 9 nucleotides matching TRBD2. V was pared by 4 bases and J by 5 bases, with 11 bases of the junction left unmatched. CDR1 is SGHNT, CDR2 YYREEE, per germline (reference sequence). There are 16 residues in the CDR3.